A selection of T cell receptor beta chains follows, all from one sample in a study of CD8 T cells in Susac syndrome. One entry per CDR3 protein results from TCRdb running MiXCR on the immunoSEQ multiplex PCR reads. Of about 200,000 distinct CDR3 sequences detected, 95% appear once; the ten largest clones hold around 0.082%. Sequencing input: CD4+ T cells from PBMCs. Receptor source: a human donor with multiple sclerosis. CDR3s include the opening cysteine and the closing phenylalanine or tryptophan. A D gene is named only where the DNA matches it firmly. Size values are once, few and many counts, or a class for expanded clones, and some rows have none.

j_gene: TRBJ2-5; v_gene: TRBV10-3; d_gene: -; abundance: once; CDR3aa: CAIMAQETQYF; CDR3nt: TGTGCCATCATGGCACAAGAGACCCAGTACTTC
j_gene: TRBJ2-1; v_gene: TRBV7-6; d_gene: TRBD1; abundance: -; CDR3aa: CASSPLQGALYNEQFF; CDR3nt: TGTGCCAGCAGCCCACTACAGGGGGCCCTCTACAATGAGCAGTTCTTC
j_gene: TRBJ1-5; v_gene: TRBV11-2; d_gene: -; abundance: -; CDR3aa: CASSLGSGQPQHF; CDR3nt: TGTGCCAGCAGCTTAGGTTCCGGTCAGCCCCAGCATTTT
j_gene: TRBJ1-2; v_gene: TRBV2; d_gene: -; abundance: -; CDR3aa: CASSVGRDHGYTF; CDR3nt: TGTGCCAGCAGTGTGGGTCGGGACCACGGCTACACCTTC
j_gene: TRBJ2-1; v_gene: TRBV11-2; d_gene: -; abundance: few; CDR3aa: CASSLGGPYNEQFF; CDR3nt: TGTGCCAGCAGCTTGGGGGGGCCCTACAATGAGCAGTTCTTC
j_gene: TRBJ1-6; v_gene: TRBV30; d_gene: TRBD1; abundance: -; CDR3aa: CAWIQGARNSPLHF; CDR3nt: TGTGCCTGGATTCAGGGGGCGCGGAATTCACCCCTCCACTTT
j_gene: TRBJ2-6; v_gene: TRBV5-1; d_gene: -; abundance: -; CDR3aa: CASSLLGGTGANVLTF; CDR3nt: TGCGCCAGCAGCTTGCTGGGGGGTACTGGGGCCAACGTCCTGACTTTC
j_gene: TRBJ2-1; v_gene: TRBV7-2; d_gene: TRBD2; abundance: -; CDR3aa: CASSLVRLAGYYNEQFF; CDR3nt: TGTGCCAGCAGCTTAGTTCGGCTAGCGGGGTACTACAATGAGCAGTTCTTC
j_gene: TRBJ2-1; v_gene: TRBV4-2; d_gene: TRBD2; abundance: -; CDR3aa: CASSQEGLAVSSYNEQFF; CDR3nt: TGTGCCAGCAGCCAAGAGGGACTAGCGGTGAGCTCCTACAATGAGCAGTTCTTC
j_gene: TRBJ2-1; v_gene: TRBV2; d_gene: TRBD1; abundance: -; CDR3aa: CASERETGVEQFF; CDR3nt: TGTGCCAGTGAGAGGGAAACAGGGGTTGAGCAGTTCTTC
j_gene: TRBJ1-6; v_gene: TRBV19; d_gene: -; abundance: -; CDR3aa: CASSSTGDSYNSPLHF; CDR3nt: TGTGCCAGTAGTAGCACAGGTGACTCCTATAATTCACCCCTCCACTTT
j_gene: TRBJ1-6; v_gene: TRBV3-1; d_gene: TRBD1; abundance: -; CDR3aa: CASSYGQATLHF; CDR3nt: TGTGCCAGCAGCTACGGACAGGCCACCCTCCACTTT
j_gene: TRBJ1-1; v_gene: TRBV6-1; d_gene: -; abundance: -; CDR3aa: CASSEVSGTEAFF; CDR3nt: TGTGCCAGCAGTGAAGTGTCGGGGACTGAAGCTTTCTTT
j_gene: TRBJ2-3; v_gene: TRBV30; d_gene: TRBD1; abundance: -; CDR3aa: CAWITSGQVAAQYF; CDR3nt: TGTGCCTGGATAACTAGTGGACAGGTTGCCGCGCAGTATTTT
j_gene: TRBJ2-2; v_gene: TRBV3-1; d_gene: -; abundance: -; CDR3aa: CASSQGLRAGELFF; CDR3nt: TGTGCCAGCAGCCAAGGGTTACGGGCCGGGGAGCTGTTTTTT
j_gene: TRBJ2-5; v_gene: TRBV20-1; d_gene: -; abundance: few; CDR3aa: CSARGGPQETQYF; CDR3nt: TGCAGTGCTAGAGGCGGACCGCAAGAGACCCAGTACTTC
j_gene: TRBJ1-6; v_gene: TRBV7-2; d_gene: -; abundance: -; CDR3aa: CASSLNGGVNNSPLHF; CDR3nt: TGTGCCAGCAGCTTAAACGGGGGCGTAAATAATTCACCCCTCCACTTT
j_gene: TRBJ1-1; v_gene: TRBV27; d_gene: -; abundance: -; CDR3aa: CASSPMGGGNTEAFF; CDR3nt: TGTGCCAGCAGTCCGATGGGGGGTGGGAACACTGAAGCTTTCTTT
j_gene: TRBJ2-2; v_gene: TRBV9; d_gene: -; abundance: -; CDR3aa: CASSVAAGSGELFF; CDR3nt: TGTGCCAGCAGCGTAGCCGCGGGGTCCGGGGAGCTGTTTTTT
j_gene: TRBJ1-1; v_gene: TRBV20-1; d_gene: TRBD1; abundance: -; CDR3aa: CSAGDRGGTEAFF; CDR3nt: TGCAGTGCCGGTGACAGGGGGGGCACTGAAGCTTTCTTT
j_gene: TRBJ1-1; v_gene: TRBV23-1; d_gene: -; abundance: -; CDR3aa: CAKSGGVDTEAFF; CDR3nt: TGCGCCAAAAGCGGAGGGGTCGACACTGAAGCTTTCTTT
j_gene: TRBJ2-7; v_gene: TRBV27; d_gene: -; abundance: -; CDR3aa: CASRGAPIFNYEQYF; CDR3nt: TGTGCCAGCAGAGGAGCCCCCATCTTTAATTACGAGCAGTACTTC
j_gene: TRBJ1-1; v_gene: TRBV5-4; d_gene: -; abundance: few; CDR3aa: CASSLQGSNTEAFF; CDR3nt: TGTGCCAGCAGCTTGCAGGGTTCGAACACTGAAGCTTTCTTT
j_gene: TRBJ2-5; v_gene: TRBV20-1; d_gene: TRBD2; abundance: -; CDR3aa: CSARDRRGLTQYF; CDR3nt: TGCAGTGCTAGAGATCGGCGGGGGTTGACCCAGTACTTC
j_gene: TRBJ2-3; v_gene: TRBV2; d_gene: -; abundance: -; CDR3aa: CASSITRGDTQYF; CDR3nt: TGTGCCAGCAGCATAACCAGGGGAGATACGCAGTATTTT
j_gene: TRBJ1-6; v_gene: TRBV30; d_gene: TRBD1; abundance: -; CDR3aa: CAWDGQATYNSPLHF; CDR3nt: TGTGCCTGGGACGGACAGGCGACTTATAATTCACCCCTCCACTTT
j_gene: TRBJ1-2; v_gene: TRBV4-1; d_gene: TRBD1; abundance: -; CDR3aa: CASSQADREGGYTF; CDR3nt: TGCGCCAGCAGCCAAGCCGACAGGGAAGGCGGCTACACCTTC
j_gene: TRBJ1-1; v_gene: TRBV5-6; d_gene: -; abundance: -; CDR3aa: CASSLTGGTEAFF; CDR3nt: TGTGCCAGCAGCTTGACAGGTGGAACTGAAGCTTTCTTT
j_gene: TRBJ1-2; v_gene: TRBV29-1; d_gene: TRBD1; abundance: -; CDR3aa: CSVRIPGQGGYGYTF; CDR3nt: TGCAGCGTTCGAATACCGGGACAGGGTGGATATGGCTACACCTTC
j_gene: TRBJ2-4; v_gene: TRBV18; d_gene: TRBD1; abundance: -; CDR3aa: CASAPGQGRNIQYF; CDR3nt: TGTGCCAGCGCCCCGGGACAGGGAAGAAACATTCAGTACTTC
j_gene: TRBJ1-2; v_gene: TRBV5-1; d_gene: -; abundance: -; CDR3aa: CASSLAGQNYGYTF; CDR3nt: TGCGCCAGCAGCTTGGCCGGGCAGAACTATGGCTACACCTTC
j_gene: TRBJ2-4; v_gene: TRBV19; d_gene: -; abundance: -; CDR3aa: CASSRTDERDIQYF; CDR3nt: TGTGCCAGTAGTAGGACCGATGAAAGGGACATTCAGTACTTC
j_gene: TRBJ2-1; v_gene: TRBV18; d_gene: -; abundance: -; CDR3aa: CASSDRDNEQFF; CDR3nt: TGTGCCAGCTCCGATAGGGACAATGAGCAGTTCTTC
j_gene: TRBJ2-7; v_gene: TRBV11-2; d_gene: -; abundance: -; CDR3aa: CASSTRGGGEQYF; CDR3nt: TGTGCCAGCAGCACCAGAGGGGGGGGCGAGCAGTACTTC
j_gene: TRBJ2-5; v_gene: TRBV6-1; d_gene: TRBD2; abundance: -; CDR3aa: CASSEQGGETQYF; CDR3nt: TGTGCCAGCAGTGAGCAGGGAGGGGAGACCCAGTACTTC
j_gene: TRBJ2-1; v_gene: TRBV7-2; d_gene: -; abundance: -; CDR3aa: CASWTPSSYNEQFF; CDR3nt: TGTGCCAGCTGGACTCCGAGCTCCTACAATGAGCAGTTCTTC
j_gene: TRBJ2-1; v_gene: TRBV2; d_gene: -; abundance: -; CDR3aa: CASTLAANEQFF; CDR3nt: TGTGCCAGCACACTAGCAGCTAATGAGCAGTTCTTC
j_gene: TRBJ2-3; v_gene: TRBV20-1; d_gene: -; abundance: -; CDR3aa: CSARDGVAPDTQYF; CDR3nt: TGCAGTGCTCGAGACGGGGTAGCGCCAGATACGCAGTATTTT
j_gene: TRBJ1-4; v_gene: TRBV15; d_gene: TRBD1; abundance: -; CDR3aa: CATSRFGGQGSLEKLFF; CDR3nt: TGTGCCACCAGCCGATTTGGCGGACAGGGATCGTTAGAAAAACTGTTTTTT
j_gene: TRBJ2-5; v_gene: TRBV3-1; d_gene: -; abundance: -; CDR3aa: CASSQVPPSQETQYF; CDR3nt: TGTGCCAGCAGCCAAGTCCCCCCGTCGCAAGAGACCCAGTACTTC
j_gene: TRBJ1-1; v_gene: TRBV30; d_gene: -; abundance: -; CDR3aa: CAWMGRENTEAFF; CDR3nt: TGTGCCTGGATGGGACGGGAAAACACTGAAGCTTTCTTT